The 12 T cell receptor beta chains given below trace back to one sample, sequenced in a study of cytomegalovirus exposure and HLA in healthy donors. Both 60 Vbeta primers and 13 Jbeta primers went into the PCR. Generated by immunoSEQ multiplex PCR, the TCRdb table keeps only in-frame clones and is missing some. The sample holds 100,000 or so clones, 65% to 75% seen once. The sequencing input was PBMCs. The receptors here all came from a woman between 18 and 29 years old in good health and CMV-seropositive.

The chain links TRBV12-5 to TRBJ2-2, with TRBD1 matching over 7 bases. Germline V gene sequence: CDR1 LGHNT, CDR2 FRNRAP. V lost 5 bases, J lost 6 bases, and 9 bases stayed unmatched. This CDR3 region has 15 residues. The CDR3 coding sequence is TGTGCTAGTGGTAGTGGACAGGTCCGAGCCGGGGAGCTGTTTTTT. It yields the protein CASGSGQVRAGELFF. The variable domain in full, with the rest retrieved from reference TRBV12-5 and TRBJ2-2, is DARVTQTPRHKVTEMGQEVTMRCQPILGHNTVFWYRQTMMQGLELLAYFRNRAPLDDSGMPKDRFSAEMPDATLATLKIQPSEPRDSAVYFCASGSGQVRAGELFFGEGSRLTVL.

The rearrangement joins TRBV27 to TRBJ1-2; D might be TRBD1 (5 bases). V was cut by 1 base and J by 3 bases, with 12 bases left in between. Germline assignment: CDR1 MNHEY and CDR2 SMNVEV (reference sequence). The CDR3 runs 15 residues. CDR3 in amino acids: CASSLYQGSHYGYTF. The CDR3 DNA sequence: TGTGCCAGCAGTTTATATCAGGGATCACACTATGGCTACACCTTC.

This chain connects TRBV18 to TRBJ1-1; TRBD1 matches at 8 bases. Looked up from germline, CDR1 is KGHSH and CDR2 is LQKENI. After removal of 1 base from V and 5 bases from J, the junction contained 3 bases not matched to a gene. CDR3 length: 14 residues. CDR3 coding DNA: TGTGCCAGCTCACCACGACAGGGGAGGACTGAAGCTTTCTTT. It codes for CASSPRQGRTEAFF.

This clone occurred a few times. The chain uses TRBV5-1 and TRBJ1-4, with 10 positions matching TRBD1. Unmatched junction bases numbered 8, after V lost 2 bases and J lost 1 base. This CDR3 contains 18 residues. Germline CDR1 is SGHRS and CDR2 is YFSETQ. The CDR3 region is CASSFEQDRGVTNEKLFF. The DNA for the CDR3 is TGCGCCAGCAGCTTTGAACAGGACAGGGGGGTAACTAATGAAAAACTGTTTTTT.

This CDR3 is CAISPLGGKETQYF. The CDR3, as DNA: TGTGCCATCAGCCCCCTGGGGGGGAAAGAGACCCAGTACTTC. J is TRBJ2-5 and V is TRBV10-3; TRBD2 matches 7 bases. The CDR3 extends over 14 amino acids. With V trimmed by 6 bases and J by 3 bases, 7 bases remained unmatched. Germline V CDR1 and CDR2: ENHRY, SYGVKD.

The genes are TRBV6-6 and TRBJ1-2; the match to TRBD1 covers 7 bases. V shed 4 bases and J 8 bases; nucleotides not matched to a gene: 7. Germline-derived CDR1 and CDR2 are MNHNY and SVGAGI (reference sequence). CDR3 length: 13 amino acids. In nucleotides, the CDR3 is TGTGCCAGCAGTTTACGGGACAGTCTAGGCTACACCTTC. Translating gives CASSLRDSLGYTF.

J is TRBJ2-3 and V is TRBV4-3; TRBD1 agrees at 9 bases. V lost 4 bases and J lost 4; bases outside the gene matches: 12. The germline gives CDR1 LGHNA, CDR2 YSLEER. CDR3 length: 17 amino acids. DNA of the CDR3: TGCGCCAGCAGCCCCGAAGGACAGGGGCAGTGGGCAGATACGCAGTATTTT. Translated, it gives CASSPEGQGQWADTQYF.

The chain is built from TRBV13 and TRBJ1-3; TRBD1 matches 8 bases. Losses at the gene ends were 5 bases for V and 4 bases for J; bases not matched to a gene: 4. CDR1 and CDR2 (germline): PRHDT, FYEKMQ (reference sequence). The CDR3 is made up of 14 amino acids. The CDR3 loop is CASSSRGQGNTIYF. The DNA of the CDR3 is TGTGCCAGCAGCAGCAGGGGGCAAGGAAACACCATATATTTT. Together with reference TRBV13 and TRBJ1-3, the CDR3 gives the full variable domain: AAGVIQSPRHLIKEKRETATLKCYPIPRHDTVYWYQQGPGQDPQFLISFYEKMQSDKGSIPDRFSAQQFSDYHSELNMSSLELGDSALYFCASSSRGQGNTIYFGEGSWLTVV.

This clone appeared a few times. This chain joins TRBV19 and TRBJ2-7; D remains ambiguous. V was trimmed by 5 bases and J by 3 bases, leaving 5 bases between them. The CDR3 has 11 residues. Germline loops: CDR1 LNHDA, CDR2 SQIVND (reference sequence). The DNA for the CDR3 is TGTGCCAGTAGTTCCCTCTACGAGCAGTACTTC. Translating gives CASSSLYEQYF.

The chain links TRBV19 to TRBJ2-1, with TRBD1 matching 9 bases. This CDR3 has 13 amino acids. V trimming: 10 bases; J trimming: 7 bases; junction bases outside the gene matches: 8. The germline CDR1 and CDR2 sequences are LNHDA and SQIVND (reference sequence). In DNA, the CDR3 is TGTGCCATAAGACAGGGGGAGAGAAATGAGCAGTTCTTC. Protein: CAIRQGERNEQFF.

The rearrangement joins TRBV11-2 to TRBJ2-1; 7 bases fit TRBD2. After removal of 4 bases from V and 4 bases from J, the junction contained 4 bases not matched to a gene. Germline CDR1 reads SGHAT; CDR2 reads FQNNGV. The CDR3 covers 14 residues. The DNA for the CDR3 is TGTGCCAGCAGCTCGCTAGCGGCTTACAATGAGCAGTTCTTC. It is translated as CASSSLAAYNEQFF. Drawing the rest from reference TRBV11-2 and TRBJ2-1, the complete variable domain is EAGVAQSPRYKIIEKRQSVAFWCNPISGHATLYWYQQILGQGPKLLIQFQNNGVVDDSQLPKDRFSAERLKGVDSTLKIQPAKLEDSAVYLCASSSLAAYNEQFFGPGTRLTVL.

The chain has TRBV2 and TRBJ2-3; 9 bases align to TRBD2. This CDR3 is built from 14 residues. In germline, CDR1 is SNHLY, CDR2 FYNNEI. V gave up 7 bases and J gave up 1 base; unmatched junction bases: 3. CDR3 sequence: CASKIAGGTDTQYF. CDR3 nucleotides: TGTGCCAGCAAAATAGCGGGAGGCACAGATACGCAGTATTTT.